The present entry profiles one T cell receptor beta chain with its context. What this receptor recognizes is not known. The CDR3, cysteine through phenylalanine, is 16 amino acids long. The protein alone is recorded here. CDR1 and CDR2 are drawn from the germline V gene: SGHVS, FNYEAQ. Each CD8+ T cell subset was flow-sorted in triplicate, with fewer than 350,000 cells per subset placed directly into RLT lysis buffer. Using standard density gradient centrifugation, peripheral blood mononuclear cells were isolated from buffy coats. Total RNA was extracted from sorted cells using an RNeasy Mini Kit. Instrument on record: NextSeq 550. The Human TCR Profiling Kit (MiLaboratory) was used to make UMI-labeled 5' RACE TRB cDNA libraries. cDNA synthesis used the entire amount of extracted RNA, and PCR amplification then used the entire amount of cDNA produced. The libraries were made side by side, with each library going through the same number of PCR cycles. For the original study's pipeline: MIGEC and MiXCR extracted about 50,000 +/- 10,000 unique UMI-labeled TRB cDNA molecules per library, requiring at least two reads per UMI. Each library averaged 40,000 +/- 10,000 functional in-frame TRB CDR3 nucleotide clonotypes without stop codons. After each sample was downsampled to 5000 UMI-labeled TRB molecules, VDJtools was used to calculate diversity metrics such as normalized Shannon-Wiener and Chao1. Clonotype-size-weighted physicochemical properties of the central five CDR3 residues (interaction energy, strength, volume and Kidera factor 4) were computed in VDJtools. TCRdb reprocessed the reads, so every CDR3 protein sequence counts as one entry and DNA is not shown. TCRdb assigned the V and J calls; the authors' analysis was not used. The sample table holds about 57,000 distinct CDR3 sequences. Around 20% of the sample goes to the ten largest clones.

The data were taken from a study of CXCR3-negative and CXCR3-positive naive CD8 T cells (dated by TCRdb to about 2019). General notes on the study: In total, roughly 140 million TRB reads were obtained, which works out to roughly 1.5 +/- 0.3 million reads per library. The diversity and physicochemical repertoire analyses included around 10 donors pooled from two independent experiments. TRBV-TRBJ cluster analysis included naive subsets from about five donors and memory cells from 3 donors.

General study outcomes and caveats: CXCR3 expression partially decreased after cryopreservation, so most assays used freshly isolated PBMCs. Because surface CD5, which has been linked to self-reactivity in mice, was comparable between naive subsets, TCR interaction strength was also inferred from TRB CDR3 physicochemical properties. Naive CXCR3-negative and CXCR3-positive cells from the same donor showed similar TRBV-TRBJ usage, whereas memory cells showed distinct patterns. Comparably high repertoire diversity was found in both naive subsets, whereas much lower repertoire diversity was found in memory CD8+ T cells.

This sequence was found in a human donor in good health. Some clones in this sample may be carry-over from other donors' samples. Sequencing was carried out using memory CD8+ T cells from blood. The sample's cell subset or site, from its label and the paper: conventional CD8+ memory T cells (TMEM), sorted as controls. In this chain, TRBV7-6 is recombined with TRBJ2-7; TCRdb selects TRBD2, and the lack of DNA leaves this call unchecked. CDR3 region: CASSLTHRGPADEQYF.